These T cell receptor beta chains were read from a single sample in a study of T cells in localized non-small cell lung cancer. The data were produced by immunoSEQ multiplex PCR, yet TCRdb's version contains in-frame clones alone and is incomplete. The sample holds approximately 17,000 clones; over 75% are singletons and the top ten take more than 30%. This sample comprised peripheral blood, obtained before any cancer treatment. These receptors were taken from a male donor aged 60 or over with stage I lung adenocarcinoma. The CDR3 runs from the conserved cysteine through the conserved F or W. The D gene is left open where the match is weak. Not every row has a clone size; where given, it reads once, few, many or a size class.

clone_size	j_call	d_call	v_call	cdr3_aa	cdr3_nt
NA	TRBJ1-4	NA	TRBV6-5	CASSSPRQIGNEKLFF	TGTGCCAGCAGTTCCCCCCGACAGATTGGGAATGAAAAACTGTTTTTT
NA	TRBJ1-3	TRBD1	TRBV2	CASSESTGSSGNTIYF	TGTGCCAGCAGTGAATCGACAGGGAGCTCTGGAAACACCATATATTTT
NA	TRBJ1-2	NA	TRBV5-4	CASSLAGRMVRGYTF	TGTGCCAGCAGCTTGGCCGGCAGGATGGTTAGAGGCTACACCTTC
NA	TRBJ2-3	TRBD2	TRBV5-1	CASSERGADTQYF	TGCGCCAGCAGCGAGCGGGGGGCAGATACGCAGTATTTT
NA	TRBJ2-3	NA	TRBV7-9	CASSLAIGVSTDTQYF	TGTGCCAGCAGCTTAGCGATCGGGGTGAGCACAGATACGCAGTATTTT
NA	TRBJ2-1	NA	TRBV9	CASSVDSNYNEQFF	TGTGCCAGCAGCGTAGACTCCAACTACAATGAGCAGTTCTTC
NA	TRBJ2-7	NA	TRBV4-1	CASSQDEVVETYEQYF	TGCGCCAGCAGCCAAGATGAGGTCGTAGAAACCTACGAGCAGTACTTC
NA	TRBJ2-5	TRBD2	TRBV6-1	CASSGTSSGSGETQYF	TGTGCCAGCAGTGGGACCTCTAGCGGGAGTGGAGAGACCCAGTACTTC
NA	TRBJ2-7	NA	TRBV7-9	CASSPRPSESSYEQYF	TGTGCCAGCAGCCCGAGACCGAGTGAGAGCTCCTACGAGCAGTACTTC
few	TRBJ2-7	TRBD1	TRBV6-1	CASRTGGADSYEQYF	TGTGCCAGCAGGACAGGGGGCGCGGACTCCTACGAGCAGTACTTC
NA	TRBJ1-2	TRBD1	TRBV19	CASSSAGTGFGYTF	TGTGCCAGTAGTTCCGCCGGGACAGGGTTTGGCTACACCTTC
NA	TRBJ1-2	TRBD1	TRBV4-1	CASSQDPIVTGGLFRYGYTF	TGCGCCAGCAGCCAAGATCCTATAGTGACAGGGGGCCTCTTTCGCTATGGCTACACCTTC
NA	TRBJ2-5	TRBD2	TRBV7-7	CASSPSGEYQETQYF	TGTGCTAGCAGCCCAAGCGGGGAGTACCAAGAGACCCAGTACTTC
few	TRBJ2-7	NA	TRBV4-2	CASSQENTRSYEQYF	TGTGCCAGCAGCCAAGAGAACACACGATCCTACGAGCAGTACTTC
once	TRBJ2-7	NA	TRBV2	CASGGRAYEQYF	TGTGCCAGCGGGGGCCGGGCCTACGAGCAGTACTTC
NA	TRBJ1-2	TRBD1	TRBV4-1	CASSQDQQGASGYTF	TGCGCCAGCAGCCAAGATCAACAGGGGGCAAGCGGCTACACCTTC
NA	TRBJ1-5	NA	TRBV10-3	CAISESMGDQPQHF	TGTGCCATCAGTGAGTCGATGGGCGATCAGCCCCAGCATTTT
NA	TRBJ2-7	NA	TRBV7-9	CASSPSSGTYEQYF	TGTGCCAGCAGTCCCTCGTCGGGGACCTACGAGCAGTACTTC
NA	TRBJ2-7	NA	TRBV10-2	CASSESGWGSGYEQYF	TGCGCCAGCAGTGAGTCCGGGTGGGGGAGCGGTTACGAGCAGTACTTC
NA	TRBJ2-1	NA	TRBV7-3	CASSPLGGALNEQFF	TGTGCCAGCAGCCCCTTGGGGGGCGCGCTCAATGAGCAGTTCTTC
once	TRBJ1-4	NA	TRBV11-2	CASSLDLRSLNEKLFF	TGTGCCAGCAGCTTAGATCTGAGGTCCCTAAATGAAAAACTGTTTTTT
NA	TRBJ1-6	TRBD1	TRBV10-3	CATWTGTSWSAPLHF	TGTGCCACATGGACAGGGACATCTTGGTCGGCACCCCTCCACTTT